This T cell receptor beta chain was identified during a study of T cells after yellow fever vaccination. The authors made TCR cDNA by 5'RACE template switching, adding a universal primer site and UMIs. TCRdb passed the 5' RACE reads through MiXCR, listing each CDR3 protein once. This sample has hundreds of thousands of distinct CDR3 sequences, with around 19% found just once. With 1 base clipped from V and 6 bases from J, the junction kept 2 bases outside the gene matches. The CDR3 length is 13 residues. Per germline, CDR1 GTSNPN and CDR2 SVGIG (reference sequence). The table lists this clonotype with a few counts. The antigen remains undetermined. Study conclusions and caveats: Only a small proportion of the clonotypes turned up in both the CD4 and the CD8 compartments, likely arising from convergent recombination. FACS-sorted repertoires could contain abundant clonotypes contaminating from the bulk population. Subsequent to the booster, the majority of primary-vaccination clones reappeared (roughly 96% CD4, approximately 85% CD8).

Sequenced material: PBMCs, taken before the yellow fever booster vaccination. This clonotype was obtained from a man between 18 and 29 years old who received the YFV17D yellow fever vaccine. The genes are TRBV30 and TRBJ2-7, with TRBD1 matching 11 bases. The CDR3, as DNA: TGTGCCTGGAGTGGCGGGACAGGGGGCGAGCAGTACTTC. Translation gives CAWSGGTGGEQYF.